This TCR beta chain was sequenced for a study of cytomegalovirus exposure and HLA in healthy donors. Primers included in the PCR were 60 Vbeta and 13 Jbeta primers. Libraries were prepared by immunoSEQ multiplex PCR; TCRdb keeps only in-frame clonotypes and omits some of them. This sample has about 150,000 clones, with around four fifths found just once. The germline V and J ends were trimmed by 6 bases and 4 bases, with 19 bases remaining between them. CDR3 length: 15 amino acids. Germline V CDR1 and CDR2: MNHNS, SASEGT. This clone came up many times. Antigen: not known. Notes on the study in general: Overall, approximately 180 TCR beta chains were annotated as cytomegalovirus-associated. Later analysis identified a missense DCLRE1C variant that was linked to TCR beta V- and J-gene trimming. The classifier reportedly diagnosed cytomegalovirus status with high specificity and sensitivity.

The clonotype was recovered from a male donor in good health and CMV-seronegative. The rearrangement uses TRBV6-1 and TRBJ2-7; D perhaps matches TRBD1 (6 bases). Sequenced sample: PBMCs. The CDR3 sequence: CASSVARQAAYEQYF. The CDR3, as DNA: TGTGCCAGCAGCGTCGCTCGACAGGCAGCTTACGAGCAGTACTTC.